The T cell receptor beta chain under discussion was sequenced for a study of blood T cell repertoires in COVID-19 (dated by TCRdb to the early 2020s). Concerning the study at large: Collaborator samples came from the United States, Italy and Spain and covered acute and convalescent phases of COVID-19. The material from the prospective study consisted of cDNA or gDNA derived from T cells, B-cell-depleted T cells, or PBMCs. Samples came from the ongoing ImmuneRACE study (first 160 participants) plus 1,254 subjects from 6 global collaborators. Where HLA class I and class II types were available, the types were taken from metadata supplied by the sample provider, not from assay-based typing. A freely available public database, intended as a resource for researchers studying the immune response to SARS-CoV-2, is where the repertoires were released. A de-identified subject ID, COVID-19 status, age in years and sex were almost always included in the sample metadata. Subjects who had been exposed to COVID-19, were actively infected with it, or had recovered from it provided the deeply sampled blood TCRbeta repertoires that made up the dataset.

The immunoSEQ Assay, a bias-controlled multiplex PCR, was used to amplify TCRbeta CDR3 regions from genomic DNA. The study's processing was this. The number of nucleated cells in each sample was estimated by amplification of reference gene primers within the assay. Sequence reads were collapsed and filtered to measure the absolute abundance of every unique TCRbeta CDR3 rearrangement. Productive Simpson clonality was computed per sample as the square root of Simpson's diversity index over productive rearrangements. TCRdb holds this immuneACCESS table with in-frame rearrangements only. Some clones are missing; in checked studies, unresolved V genes explain under half, and the rest has no known cause. V and J calls and clone size are given by that table; D and trimming were obtained from the DNA. This sample is represented by about 150,000 clones; around 84% of them were singletons. The ten largest account for roughly 1.5% of the sample.

This clone was seen a handful of times. Its antigen target is currently unknown. Base quality data are lacking; no much larger clone is found one base away. Trimming costs V 6 bases and J 3 bases, and their ends lie 11 bases apart. The CDR3 covers 13 residues, taking in both the cysteine and the phenylalanine. Of all the DNA, just the CDR3 is kept, 39 bases in frame from base 1. CDR1 and CDR2, per the germline V gene, are MNHEY and SVGEGT. General conclusions and limits of the study: The amount of clinical and demographic metadata varied by source and participant and was provided uncurated.

Each collaborating institution followed its own protocols to collect whole blood in K2EDTA tubes. For TCRbeta analysis, collaborator samples were shipped as frozen whole blood, as isolated PBMCs, or as DNA extracted from either sample type. This receptor was identified in an elderly man with acute or convalescent COVID-19. The chain is made from TRBV6-2 or TRBV6-3 and TRBJ1-1; the D gene remains uncertain. The sequencing sample was made of peripheral blood. Read as DNA, the sequence is TGTGCCAGCAGCGCCGAGAGGGACACTGAAGCTTTCTTT. Its coded protein is CASSAERDTEAFF.